This T cell receptor (beta chain) was sequenced during a study of cytomegalovirus exposure and HLA in healthy donors. CDR3 size: 12 residues. Trimming cost V 2 bases and J 11 bases, with 12 bases left between them. Germline lookup yields CDR1 MNHEY and CDR2 SVGAGI. Of note for this clone: Its cognate antigen is unknown.

PCR involved 60 Vbeta and 13 Jbeta primers. TCRdb's table, derived via immunoSEQ multiplex PCR, lists solely in-frame clones and lacks some. The table has approximately 160,000 clones, 75% to 80% seen once. General study findings and limits: Later on, analysis showed that most CMV-associated TCR beta chains appeared to be HLA-restricted. Per published reports, the classifier diagnosed cytomegalovirus status with high specificity and sensitivity.

Sequenced sample: PBMCs. The chain carries TRBV6-5 and TRBJ1-2; weak D call: TRBD1 (5 bases). The receptor's source is a male donor in good health and CMV-seronegative. CDR3 bases: TGTGCCAGCAGTTACCAAGGGGTGACTTACACCTTC. Translated, it gives CASSYQGVTYTF.